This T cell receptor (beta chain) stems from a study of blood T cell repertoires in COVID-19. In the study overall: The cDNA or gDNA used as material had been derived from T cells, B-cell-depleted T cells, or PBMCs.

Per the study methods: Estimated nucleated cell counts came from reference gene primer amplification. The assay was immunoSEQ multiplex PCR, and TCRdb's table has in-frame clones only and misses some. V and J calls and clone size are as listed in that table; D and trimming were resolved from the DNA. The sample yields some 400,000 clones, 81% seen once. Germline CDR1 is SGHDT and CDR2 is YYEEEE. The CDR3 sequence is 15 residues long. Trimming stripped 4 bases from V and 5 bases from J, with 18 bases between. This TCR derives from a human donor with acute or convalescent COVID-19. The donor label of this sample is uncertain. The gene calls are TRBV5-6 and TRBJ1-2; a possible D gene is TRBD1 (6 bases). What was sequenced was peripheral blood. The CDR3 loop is CASSPGQIGPYGYTF. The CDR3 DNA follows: TGTGCCAGCAGCCCAGGACAGATCGGGCCTTATGGCTACACCTTC.